This T cell receptor (beta chain) was captured by sequencing in a study of CD8 T cells in Susac syndrome. Reverse transcription of roughly 0.5 to 1 ug RNA used random hexamers. TCRdb ran MiXCR on the immunoSEQ multiplex PCR reads and lists one entry per CDR3 protein. Here the sample spans a few hundred thousand distinct CDR3 sequences, 95% being singletons. This clonotype was observed a single time. Trimming cost V 7 bases and J 5 bases, with 18 bases left between them. Germline lookup yields CDR1 SNHLY and CDR2 FYNNEI. CDR3 length equals 15 residues. The receptor was derived from a human donor with multiple sclerosis. The sequencing sample was made of CD4+ T cells from PBMCs. This chain connects TRBV2 to TRBJ1-5; tentative D call: TRBD1 (5 bases). The CDR3 DNA reads as TGTGCCAGCACCGGCGCCAGGGCCCTAGATCAGCCCCAGCATTTT. Protein product: CASTGARALDQPQHF. Filled out from reference TRBV2 and TRBJ1-5, the complete variable domain reads EPEVTQTPSHQVTQMGQEVILRCVPISNHLYFYWYRQILGQKVEFLVSFYNNEISEKSEIFDDQFSVERPDGSNFTLKIRSTKLEDSAMYFCASTGARALDQPQHFGDGTRLSIL.